This passage covers 19 T cell receptor beta chains from one sample sequenced in a study of human T cells and chemical hapten exposure. TCRdb called the RACE reads again in MiXCR, with one record for every CDR3 protein. The data contain under 70,000 distinct CDR3 sequences, 10% to 12% of them singletons. As to time point: pre-sensitization, week 0. As for treatment: therapeutic diphenylcyclopropenone sensitization with weekly scalp DPC. Sequencing was performed on whole blood, taken in connection with sensitization to the hapten diphenylcyclopropenone (DPC). The receptors shown here come from a woman aged 35 to 49 with alopecia areata. Some clones in this sample may be carry-over from other donors' samples.

This clonotype has just a few counts. This chain joins TRBV9 and TRBJ2-5, with TRBD1 as a possible D gene (5 bases). Trimming cost V 2 bases and J 2 bases, with 10 bases left between them. Per the germline V gene, CDR1 is SGDLS and CDR2 is YYNGEE. The CDR3 spans 14 residues. This chain's CDR3 is CASSVGQLQETQYF. CDR3 in DNA: TGTGCCAGCAGCGTCGGACAACTTCAAGAGACCCAGTACTTC.

V gene TRBV4-3 combines with J gene TRBJ2-7; the match to TRBD2 covers 9 bases. The CDR3 has 16 amino acids. Per the germline V gene, CDR1 is LGHNA and CDR2 is YSLEER. J gave up 4 bases and V 0 bases, and 7 bases lay outside the gene matches. The CDR3 DNA is TGCGCCAGCAGCCAAGAAAGGAGCGGGGGGAGGTACGAGCAGTACTTC. Translation: CASSQERSGGRYEQYF.

This clonotype was seen more than once but under ten times. The rearrangement links TRBV20-1 to TRBJ2-1; TRBD2 matches at 13 bases. Trimming took 0 bases from V and 8 from J; bases not matched to a gene: 7. The CDR3 has 16 residues. The germline V gene has CDR1 DFQATT and CDR2 SNEGSKA (reference sequence). The CDR3: CSAREAGLAGADEQFF. The CDR3 DNA sequence: TGCAGTGCTAGAGAAGCCGGACTAGCGGGAGCAGATGAGCAGTTCTTC.

This clonotype appeared a few times. The rearrangement joins TRBV5-5 to TRBJ1-4; no definite D call. This CDR3 has 15 amino acids. Germline assignment: CDR1 SGHKS and CDR2 YYEKEE (reference sequence). Trimming removed 1 base at V and 3 bases at J, with 10 bases between. For the CDR3, the DNA is TGTGCCAGCAGCTTGATGGGAGACTCTAATGAAAAACTGTTTTTT. Translating gives CASSLMGDSNEKLFF.

This clonotype was counted between two and nine times. The chain has TRBV9 and TRBJ2-3; unclear D gene. The CDR3 extends over 15 amino acids. V was trimmed by 0 bases and J by 6 bases, leaving 14 bases between them. The germline V gene encodes CDR1 SGDLS and CDR2 YYNGEE. CDR3 loop: CASSVAQPALDTQYF. The CDR3 DNA reads TGTGCCAGCAGCGTAGCACAGCCGGCGTTGGATACGCAGTATTTT.

This clonotype was seen many times. V gene TRBV28 combines with J gene TRBJ2-5; possibly TRBD2 for D (5 bases). CDR1 is MDHEN and CDR2 is SYDVKM in the germline V gene. The CDR3 totals 15 residues. Trimming left V 4 bases short and J 2 bases short, with 14 bases between. The CDR3 coding sequence is TGTGCCAGCAGTTCGACCCGGTGGACTCAAGAGACCCAGTACTTC. Amino acid sequence: CASSSTRWTQETQYF.

There are many counts of this clonotype. This chain links TRBV27 with TRBJ2-7; TRBD2 might be the D (5 bases). The CDR3 extends over 14 amino acids. V was trimmed by 10 bases and J by 3 bases, leaving 19 bases between them. Germline loops: CDR1 MNHEY, CDR2 SMNVEV (reference sequence). The DNA of the CDR3 is TGTGCCACCCGGGAAGGTCAAGGGTTCTACGAGCAGTACTTC. Protein product: CATREGQGFYEQYF.

The chain carries TRBV6-2 or TRBV6-3 and TRBJ1-2, with a tentative D call TRBD1 (5 bases). Trimming pared 6 bases from V and 1 base from J, leaving 15 bases between. This CDR3 is built from 15 residues. The V gene's germline CDR1 is MNHEY and CDR2 SVGEGT. The DNA for the CDR3 is TGTGCCAGCAGCCCCGGGACCATCCTTAACTATGGCTACACCTTC. Translating gives CASSPGTILNYGYTF.

There are a few counts of this clonotype. The gene calls are TRBV27 and TRBJ2-7, with D tentatively TRBD1 or TRBD2 (5 bases each). The germline CDR1 and CDR2 sequences are MNHEY and SMNVEV (reference sequence). The CDR3 extends over 15 amino acids. V was pared by 8 bases and J by 4 bases, with 21 bases between. In nucleotides, the CDR3 is TGTGCCAGCGCAAGGGACGCCCTGGGCTCGTACGAGCAGTACTTC. Amino acid sequence: CASARDALGSYEQYF.

This clonotype was observed many times. This chain uses TRBV19 with TRBJ1-6; TRBD1 agrees at 10 bases. The CDR3 has 15 amino acids. Germline V gives CDR1 LNHDA, CDR2 SQIVND (reference sequence). V trimming: 2 bases; J trimming: 13 bases; junction bases outside the gene matches: 8. For the CDR3, the DNA is TGTGCCAGTAGTATATTGGGGGACAGGGGTTTCCCCCTCCACTTT. Translated, it gives CASSILGDRGFPLHF.

This clonotype turned up a few times. This chain uses TRBV29-1 with TRBJ2-1; D may be TRBD1 (5 bases). Per the germline V gene, CDR1 is SQVTM and CDR2 is ANQGSEA. Trimming stripped 4 bases from V and 6 bases from J, with 16 bases between. The CDR3 loop spans 14 amino acids. CDR3 sequence (DNA): TGCAGCGTTGTCCGCGACAGTCCAACCAATGAGCAGTTCTTC. It encodes CSVVRDSPTNEQFF.

This clonotype has more than one count but fewer than ten. The rearrangement links TRBV18 to TRBJ2-7; no definite D call. Trimming shortened V by 4 bases and J by 2 bases, and 15 bases separated the two germline ends. This CDR3 is 15 amino acids long. Germline loops: CDR1 KGHSH, CDR2 LQKENI. The CDR3 nucleotides read TGTGCCAGCTCACTTTCCGACGGGCCCACCTACGAGCAGTACTTC. Protein sequence: CASSLSDGPTYEQYF.

The chain couples TRBV12-3 or TRBV12-4 to TRBJ2-4; 8 bases line up with TRBD1. Trimming took 1 base from V and 9 from J; bases not matched to a gene: 11. The CDR3 loop spans 16 amino acids. The CDR3 nucleotides are TGTGCCAGCAGTTTAGGGACAGGGTGGAACAAGATCATTCAGTACTTC. It is translated as CASSLGTGWNKIIQYF.

This clonotype has at least ten counts. The chain combines TRBV25-1 with TRBJ2-7; TRBD2 aligns across 7 bases. CDR3 length: 15 residues. After removal of 8 bases from V and 2 bases from J, the junction contained 12 bases not matched to a gene. CDR1 is MGHDK and CDR2 is SYGVNS in the germline V gene. The CDR3 DNA sequence: TGTGCCAGCGGATGGGGGGAGGGGATTCCCTACGAGCAGTACTTC. Protein: CASGWGEGIPYEQYF.

This clonotype showed up just a few times. V is TRBV29-1 and J is TRBJ1-1, with D possibly being TRBD1 (5 bases). V lost 3 bases and J lost 1, with 9 bases in between. Germline V CDR1 and CDR2: SQVTM, ANQGSEA. The CDR3 length is 13 residues. DNA of the CDR3: TGCAGCGTTGATCAGGGCCCGAACACTGAAGCTTTCTTT. Its translation: CSVDQGPNTEAFF.

A few counts support this clonotype. The rearrangement links TRBV5-1 to TRBJ1-6, with 8 positions matching TRBD1. This CDR3 is 16 amino acids long. Looked up from germline, CDR1 is SGHRS and CDR2 is YFSETQ. Trimming at V came to 4 bases and at J to 6 bases, leaving 9 bases not matched to a gene. The CDR3 nucleotides are TGCGCCAGCAGCCTTGCGCGAACAGGGGGTAATTCACCCCTCCACTTT. Translating it yields CASSLARTGGNSPLHF.

This clonotype was counted many times. J is TRBJ2-1 and V is TRBV5-1; 8 bases align to TRBD2. This CDR3 has 18 residues. Germline values: CDR1 SGHRS, CDR2 YFSETQ. Losses at the gene ends were 0 bases for V and 0 bases for J; bases not matched to a gene: 8. CDR3 DNA sequence: TGCGCCAGCAGCTTGGCGCTAGCGGGTATAAGCTCCTACAATGAGCAGTTCTTC. It encodes CASSLALAGISSYNEQFF.

This clonotype was detected many times. This chain links TRBV4-3 with TRBJ2-6, with D unclear. Deletions cut 0 bases from V and 0 bases from J, with 9 bases between. The CDR3 has 17 residues. Germline V gives CDR1 LGHNA, CDR2 YSLEER. DNA for the CDR3: TGCGCCAGCAGCCAAGATATGGGCGGCTCTGGGGCCAACGTCCTGACTTTC. Translating it yields CASSQDMGGSGANVLTF.

This chain joins TRBV7-2 and TRBJ1-2, with 7 nucleotides matching TRBD1. This CDR3 spans 15 amino acids. The trim removed 5 bases at V and 0 bases at J, leaving 6 bases unmatched. CDR1 and CDR2 (germline): SGHTA, FQGNSA. CDR3 sequence (DNA): TGTGCCAGCAGCAGAAGGGACAGAACTAACTATGGCTACACCTTC. It translates to CASSRRDRTNYGYTF.